This entry concerns a single T cell receptor (beta chain). This CDR3 is also generated by other DNA sequences in the sample. CDR1 and CDR2 from the germline V gene are MGHRA and YSYEKL. V was pared by 1 base and J by 2 bases, with 7 bases of the junction left unmatched. This CDR3 spans 16 amino acids. As originally analysed: The authors estimated nucleated cell counts from reference gene primer amplification. Here immunoSEQ multiplex PCR was the method, and the copy in TCRdb shows in-frame clones only, minus some. The D gene and trimming were derived from the DNA, and the V and J assignments and clone size from that table. The repertoire consists of about 430,000 clones, with roughly 84% occurring once and the leading ten covering about 1.4%. This entry is derived from a study of blood T cell repertoires in COVID-19. Across the study: Samples came from the United States, Italy and Spain, spanning acute and convalescent COVID-19.

The sample consisted of PBMCs or T cells enriched from blood (not recorded which). The chain couples TRBV4-1 to TRBJ2-7; TRBD1 matches 8 bases. This clonotype was obtained from a woman aged 18-29 years who had been exposed to COVID-19. The chain's CDR3 is CASSQGLAGGTYEQYF. In DNA form, the CDR3 reads TGCGCCAGCAGCCAAGGGTTGGCAGGGGGCACCTACGAGCAGTACTTC.